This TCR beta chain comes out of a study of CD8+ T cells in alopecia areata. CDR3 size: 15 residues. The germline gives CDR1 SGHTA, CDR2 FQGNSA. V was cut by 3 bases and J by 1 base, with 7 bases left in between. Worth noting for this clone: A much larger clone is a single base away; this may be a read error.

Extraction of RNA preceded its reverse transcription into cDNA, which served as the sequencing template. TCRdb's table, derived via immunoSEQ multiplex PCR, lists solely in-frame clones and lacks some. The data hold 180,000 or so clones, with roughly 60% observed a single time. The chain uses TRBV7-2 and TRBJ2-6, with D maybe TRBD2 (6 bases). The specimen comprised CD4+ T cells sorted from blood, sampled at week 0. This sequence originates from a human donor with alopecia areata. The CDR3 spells CASSFGGSGANVLTF. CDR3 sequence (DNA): TGTGCCAGCAGCTTCGGGGGATCTGGGGCCAACGTCCTGACTTTC.